These 10 T cell receptor beta chains were all obtained from the same sample, sequenced in a study of T cells in women clearing cervical HPV infection. Method: immunoSEQ multiplex PCR; TCRdb's copy keeps in-frame clones and lacks some. This sample's table has fewer than 50,000 clones. The specimen was blood buffy coat. The source of these receptors is a woman aged 18 to 75 with a cervical HPV16 infection that either progressed to CIN3+ or cleared (not recorded which).

Comment on this clone: The DNA ends 3 residues before the CDR3 does, and the rest of the CDR3 is filled in from the germline J gene. V is TRBV5-5 and J is TRBJ2-5, with D tentatively TRBD2 (6 bases). The germline gives CDR1 SGHKS, CDR2 YYEKEE (reference sequence). The CDR3 runs 13 residues. V was cut by 10 bases and J by 5 bases, with 18 bases left in between. The CDR3 spells CASPEGSGETQYF. The DNA read from the CDR3 is TGTGCCTCCCCGGAGGGCTCGGGGGAGACC. The full variable domain, with the rest looked up from reference TRBV5-5 and TRBJ2-5, is DAGVTQSPTHLIKTRGQQVTLRCSPISGHKSVSWYQQVLGQGPQFIFQYYEKEERGRGNFPDRFSARQFPNYSSELNVNALLLGDSALYLCASPEGSGETQYFGPGTRLLVL.

For this clone: The CDR3 end falls 3 residues outside the read, so it is completed with the germline J gene. V and J are TRBV23-1 and TRBJ2-5; 7 nucleotides match TRBD1. TRBV23-1 is sorted into the ORF group, with uncertain function. CDR3 length equals 16 residues. The V gene end was trimmed by 0 bases and the J gene end by 2 bases; junction bases not matched to a gene: 6. CDR3 protein: CASSQSGDRAQETQYF. Partial CDR3 DNA: TGCGCCAGCAGTCAATCGGGGGACAGAGCACAAGAGACC.

Notes on this clone: Coverage ceases 3 residues before the CDR3 finishes, and the germline J gene fills in the end. J is TRBJ2-1 and V is TRBV19, with a possible D match to TRBD1 (5 bases). V was clipped by 4 bases and J by 4 bases, with 14 bases between them. The germline gives CDR1 LNHDA, CDR2 SQIVND (reference sequence). The CDR3 consists of 15 residues. CDR3 region: CASSTTADLYNEQFF. CDR3 bases read: TGTGCCAGTAGTACGACAGCCGACTTATACAATGAG. Full variable domain (missing parts from reference TRBV19 and TRBJ2-1): DGGITQSPKYLFRKEGQNVTLSCEQNLNHDAMYWYRQDPGQGLRLIYYSQIVNDFQKGDIAEGYSVSREKKESFPLTVTSAQKNPTAFYLCASSTTADLYNEQFFGPGTRLTVL.

In terms of frequency, this clone is medium-sized. The CDR3 extends 3 residues past the end of the read, so its final part is completed from the germline J gene. This sequence joins TRBV7-3 and TRBJ2-3; D unclear. Trimming cost V 0 bases and J 2 bases, with 6 bases left between them. Germline V gene data show CDR1 as SGHTA and CDR2 as FQGTGA. The CDR3 is 14 amino acids. CDR3 region: CASSLTAATDTQYF. The covered CDR3 bases are TGTGCCAGCAGCTTAACGGCGGCCACAGATACG.

Points on this clone: The missing CDR3 end, 3 residues past where the read stops, is filled in from the germline J gene. The chain joins TRBV18 to TRBJ1-1; the D gene is possibly TRBD1 (5 bases). The length of the CDR3 is 12 residues. Looked up from germline, CDR1 is KGHSH and CDR2 is LQKENI. Incomplete CDR3 DNA: TGTGCCAGCTCACCCTCAGGGCTTCGG. This encodes CASSPSGLR. The whole CDR3 sequence is CASSPSGLRAFF. The full variable domain, with the rest looked up from reference TRBV18 and TRBJ1-1, is NAGVMQNPRHLVRRRGQEARLRCSPMKGHSHVYWYRQLPEEGLKFMVYLQKENIIDESGMPKERFSAEFPKEGPSILRIQQVVRGDSAAYFCASSPSGLRAFFGQGTRLTVV.

CDR3 DNA (partial): TGTGCCATCAGACTAGCGGGAGGGGGCCCCTACAATGAG. This translates into CAIRLAGGGPYNE. The CDR3 in full is CAIRLAGGGPYNEQFF. The chain has TRBV10-3 and TRBJ2-1; TRBD2 matches at 13 bases. From the germline J gene comes the end of the CDR3, since the read stops 3 residues before it. After removal of 6 bases from V and 2 bases from J, the junction contained 4 bases not matched to a gene. Germline V gene sequence: CDR1 ENHRY, CDR2 SYGVKD. The CDR3 sequence is 16 residues long.

Note on this clone: The read gets to within 3 residues of the CDR3 end, and the germline J gene fills in the rest. V is TRBV2 and J is TRBJ1-2, with D possibly TRBD1 on 6 matching bases. With 8 bases removed from V and 4 bases from J, the gap between germline ends came to 20 bases. The CDR3 has 15 amino acids. Germline CDR1 is SNHLY and CDR2 is FYNNEI. The CDR3 bases that were read are TGTGCCAGCTCTGGGGGAACGACAGGCCTCTATGGC. This codes for CASSGGTTGLYG. The entire CDR3 protein reads CASSGGTTGLYGYTF.

About this clone: The read ends 3 residues early relative to the CDR3; the germline J gene fills the gap. The chain joins TRBV2 to TRBJ1-2; D is possibly TRBD1 (5 bases). V was shortened by 4 bases and J by 4 bases, with 10 bases between the two germline ends. The CDR3 covers 13 residues. Germline V CDR1 and CDR2: SNHLY, FYNNEI. CDR3 protein: CASSGGESYGYTF. The covered CDR3 bases are TGTGCCAGCAGTGGGGGGGAAAGCTATGGC.

With respect to this clone: The read ends 3 residues early relative to the CDR3; the germline J gene fills the gap. The chain is built from TRBV20-1 and TRBJ2-5; no clear D. CDR3 size: 14 residues. CDR1 and CDR2 from the germline V gene are DFQATT and SNEGSKA (reference sequence). V was clipped by 0 bases and J by 5 bases, with 13 bases between them. CDR3 DNA, as far as it was read: TGCAGTGCTAGAGATCCGCAGGTGAGGGAGACC. Amino acid sequence: CSARDPQVRET. The complete CDR3 reads CSARDPQVRETQYF.

A word on this clone: The read ends 3 residues before the CDR3 terminus; that terminus is restored from the germline J gene. V gene TRBV5-1 combines with J gene TRBJ1-1, with D possibly matching TRBD1 (5 bases). Germline values: CDR1 SGHRS, CDR2 YFSETQ. This CDR3 has 16 residues. V dropped 6 bases and J dropped 1 base, with 19 bases sitting between them. The sequenced CDR3 bases are TGCGCCAGCACGGGTGTGGGGGGTGTGAGGAACACTGAA. As protein: CASTGVGGVRNTE. The whole CDR3 sequence is CASTGVGGVRNTEAFF.